These 20 T cell receptor beta chains originate from one sample sequenced in a study of blood T cell repertoires in COVID-19. TCRdb's copy holds only in-frame clones and misses some; the assay was immunoSEQ multiplex PCR. The table lists fewer than 200,000 clones, 70% to 90% of them singletons. Sequencing was performed on peripheral blood. The receptors derive from a middle-aged man who had recovered from COVID-19.

The chain uses TRBV15 and TRBJ2-5; possible D gene TRBD2, 5 bases. V dropped 1 base and J dropped 5 bases, with 11 bases sitting between them. Per germline, CDR1 LNHNV and CDR2 YYDKDF (reference sequence). The CDR3 sequence is 14 residues long. Here the CDR3 reads CATSRAGRGETQYF. The CDR3 DNA is TGTGCCACCAGCAGAGCTGGGAGAGGCGAGACCCAGTACTTC.

The chain couples TRBV11-2 to TRBJ2-6, with 7 bases matching TRBD1. The CDR3 is 19 amino acids. V shed 5 bases and J 0 bases; nucleotides not matched to a gene: 13. Germline assignment: CDR1 SGHAT and CDR2 FQNNGV. Here the CDR3 reads CASSDNRGIVYSGANVLTF. CDR3 nucleotides: TGTGCCAGCAGCGACAACAGGGGTATCGTGTACTCTGGGGCCAACGTCCTGACTTTC.

The V call is TRBV7-6, the J call TRBJ2-2; TRBD1 might be the D (6 bases). Per the germline V gene, CDR1 is SGHVS and CDR2 is FNYEAQ. The CDR3 is made up of 14 amino acids. Trimming removed 5 bases at V and 2 bases at J, with 9 bases between. The CDR3 nucleotides read TGTGCCAGCAGCCCGGGACACAACACCGGGGAGCTGTTTTTT. Amino acids: CASSPGHNTGELFF.

V is TRBV7-3 and J is TRBJ2-1, with D possibly matching TRBD2 (5 bases). Germline CDR1 is SGHTA and CDR2 is FQGTGA. Trimming removed 1 base at V and 4 bases at J, with 11 bases between. The CDR3 consists of 15 residues. The CDR3: CASSLSGGWYNEQFF. CDR3 DNA sequence: TGTGCCAGCAGCTTAAGCGGAGGCTGGTACAATGAGCAGTTCTTC.

This chain connects TRBV7-9 to TRBJ1-2; 9 bases map to TRBD1. This CDR3 contains 17 residues. The V and J ends lost 4 bases and 3 bases, in that order; junction bases with no gene match: 12. The V gene's germline CDR1 is SEHNR and CDR2 FQNEAQ (reference sequence). CDR3 amino acids: CASSSTGQGRFDYGYTF. For the CDR3, the DNA is TGTGCCAGCAGCTCAACTGGACAGGGGAGATTCGACTATGGCTACACCTTC.

The rearrangement joins TRBV19 to TRBJ2-5; D possibly corresponds to TRBD2 (6 bases). Germline assignment: CDR1 LNHDA and CDR2 SQIVND (reference sequence). Trimming pared 1 base from V and 4 bases from J, leaving 28 bases between. CDR3 size: 20 residues. In nucleotides, the CDR3 is TGTGCCAGTAGTATAGGCCCCAGGGTTCTCGGGGGTGTGTCGAGAGAGACCCAGTACTTC. Translating gives CASSIGPRVLGGVSRETQYF.

About this clone itself: This sample also contains other DNA sequences that code for the same CDR3. The chain combines TRBV9 with TRBJ1-3, with D tentatively TRBD1 (5 bases). The germline V gene has CDR1 SGDLS and CDR2 YYNGEE. Trimming left V 4 bases short and J 3 bases short, with 8 bases between. The CDR3 length is 13 residues. The CDR3 protein is CASSRGDGNTIYF. DNA of the CDR3: TGTGCCAGCAGCCGGGGGGATGGAAACACCATATATTTT.

V gene TRBV5-4 combines with J gene TRBJ1-4; TRBD1 matches 9 bases. Germline V gene sequence: CDR1 SGHNT, CDR2 YYREEE (reference sequence). CDR3 length: 15 residues. The V gene end was trimmed by 4 bases and the J gene end by 5 bases; junction bases not matched to a gene: 6. CDR3 region: CASSHGTGRNEKLFF. CDR3 DNA: TGTGCCAGCAGCCACGGGACAGGGCGGAATGAAAAACTGTTTTTT.

This clone occurred many times. Other DNA sequences in this specimen translate into the identical CDR3. The CDR3 here is CATAGGTEAFF. CDR3 DNA: TGTGCCACCGCGGGGGGGACTGAAGCTTTCTTT. This chain joins TRBV6-5 and TRBJ1-1; possible D gene TRBD1, 5 bases. The CDR3 totals 11 residues. Trimming cost V 10 bases and J 5 bases, with 11 bases left between them. CDR1 MNHEY and CDR2 SVGAGI come from the germline V gene.

This clone has a handful of counts. The rearrangement links TRBV30 to TRBJ1-3; D possibly corresponds to TRBD1 (6 bases). This CDR3 has 15 amino acids. The V end lost 2 bases, the J end lost 0 bases, and 11 bases lay between the germline ends. CDR1 is GTSNPN and CDR2 is SVGIG in the germline V gene (reference sequence). CDR3 sequence reads: CAWSSGDLSGNTIYF. The CDR3, as DNA: TGTGCCTGGAGTTCAGGGGACCTCTCTGGAAACACCATATATTTT.

This rearrangement joins TRBV3-1 (or the pseudogene TRBV3-2) to TRBJ1-2; TRBD1 matches 7 bases. This CDR3 comprises 15 residues. The germline gives CDR1 LGHDT, CDR2 YNNKEL (reference sequence). V lost 3 bases and J lost 1; bases outside the gene matches: 5. For the CDR3, the DNA is TGTGCCAGCAGCCAGGGACAGATAGTTAACTATGGCTACACCTTC. Protein product: CASSQGQIVNYGYTF.

The V call is TRBV30, the J call TRBJ2-5, with 10 nucleotides matching TRBD1. This CDR3 has 14 residues. The V and J ends lost 5 bases and 4 bases, in that order; junction bases with no gene match: 7. The germline V gene encodes CDR1 GTSNPN and CDR2 SVGIG (reference sequence). CDR3 protein: CAWGGQGRGETQYF. CDR3 nucleotides: TGTGCCTGGGGGGGACAGGGGCGCGGAGAGACCCAGTACTTC.

The chain employs TRBV7-9 and TRBJ2-2; D unclear. Germline V CDR1 and CDR2: SEHNR, FQNEAQ (reference sequence). This CDR3 has 14 amino acids. Trimming removed 5 bases at V and 1 base at J, with 8 bases between. CDR3 coding DNA: TGTGCCAGCAGCCCTAATCGGAACACCGGGGAGCTGTTTTTT. It yields the protein CASSPNRNTGELFF.

A note on this clone: The junction differs from germline at one of its ends, possibly a read error. The V call is TRBV7-7, the J call TRBJ2-2; 11 nucleotides match TRBD1. Germline loops: CDR1 SSHAT, CDR2 FNYEAQ (reference sequence). This CDR3 spans 15 amino acids. The CDR3 DNA follows: TGTGCTAGCAGCCCAGGACAGGGGGCCACCGGGGAGCTGTTTTTT. Translated: CASSPGQGATGELFF.

This chain connects TRBV9 to TRBJ1-6; no definite D call. V lost 3 bases to trimming and J lost 7 bases, with 14 bases between them. The CDR3 spans 15 residues. Per germline, CDR1 SGDLS and CDR2 YYNGEE. The CDR3 coding sequence is TGTGCCAGCAGCGCCCGTTTGAGCGGGAATTCACCCCTCCACTTT. It encodes CASSARLSGNSPLHF.

V usage is TRBV30 and J usage is TRBJ2-2, with D perhaps matching TRBD2 (7 bases). The CDR3 extends over 15 amino acids. V gave up 5 bases and J gave up 3 bases, with 16 bases separating them. Germline CDR1 is GTSNPN and CDR2 is SVGIG (reference sequence). The CDR3 reads CAWSEEGGYTGELFF. In nucleotides, the CDR3 is TGTGCCTGGTCCGAGGAGGGGGGGTACACCGGGGAGCTGTTTTTT.

The chain links TRBV30 to TRBJ2-5; perhaps TRBD1 as D (6 bases). V was trimmed by 0 bases and J by 6 bases, leaving 20 bases between them. The germline V gene encodes CDR1 GTSNPN and CDR2 SVGIG (reference sequence). This CDR3 contains 16 residues. CDR3 sequence reads: CAWSVPESQGRQTQYF. Here the CDR3 DNA reads TGTGCCTGGAGTGTACCTGAGTCACAGGGCAGACAGACCCAGTACTTC.

CDR3 loop: CASSSGTLLVEQYF. The DNA for the CDR3 is TGTGCCAGCAGCTCCGGGACTCTTCTTGTCGAGCAGTACTTC. The chain recombines TRBV28 with TRBJ2-7; TRBD2 is a possible D gene (6 bases). Germline V gene lookup returns CDR1 MDHEN and CDR2 SYDVKM. V lost 6 bases and J lost 6, with 18 bases in between. The CDR3 runs 14 residues.

This clone was observed a handful of times. This chain connects TRBV4-3 to TRBJ2-1; 7 nucleotides match TRBD2. The CDR3 totals 15 residues. After removal of 3 bases from V and 3 bases from J, the junction contained 5 bases not matched to a gene. Per germline, CDR1 LGHNA and CDR2 YSLEER. The CDR3 bases are TGCGCCAGCAGCCAGAGTTGGGGGGGCTACAATGAGCAGTTCTTC. Translation: CASSQSWGGYNEQFF.

The chain combines TRBV15 with TRBJ1-4; TRBD1 might be the D (5 bases). Germline V lookup: CDR1 LNHNV, CDR2 YYDKDF (reference sequence). V lost 8 bases and J 2 bases, leaving 12 bases between the germline ends. There are 14 residues in the CDR3. CDR3 DNA: TGTGCCACCCGGCAGGGTACTACTAATGAAAAACTGTTTTTT. This codes for CATRQGTTNEKLFF.